This TCR beta chain was identified in a study of vaccination and CD4 T cells after COVID-19. Findings and limits, study-wide: When vaccine-specific clones from convalescent patients were examined, 304 of 307 were spike mono-reactive.

This clonotype was seen a single time. Its antigen remains unknown. Per germline, CDR1 SNHLY and CDR2 FYNNEI. This CDR3 has 14 residues. Between the trimmed V and J ends, which lost 3 bases and 0 bases, there was a span of 8 bases. Treatment given: approximately nine-day PBMC culture with coronavirus spike peptide pools or control peptides (ViraFEST assay). The Oncomine TCR Beta short-read assay was what sequenced the DNA obtained from cultured CD4+ T cells. Someone extracted genomic DNA from cultured CD4+ T cells. From the PCR reads, TCRdb called clonotypes with MiXCR, one entry per CDR3 protein. The table lists roughly 15,000 distinct CDR3 sequences, 55% to 65% of them singletons.

The input for sequencing was CD4+ T cells from blood, cultured in vitro, taken after SARS-CoV-2 vaccination. The chain uses TRBV2 and TRBJ1-2; D unresolved. This TCR was recovered from a human donor who had recovered from COVID-19. The CDR3 coding sequence is TGTGCCAGCAGTGATTCCCCAACTAACTATGGCTACACCTTC. It translates to CASSDSPTNYGYTF. Variable domain in full (rest from reference TRBV2 and TRBJ1-2): EPEVTQTPSHQVTQMGQEVILRCVPISNHLYFYWYRQILGQKVEFLVSFYNNEISEKSEIFDDQFSVERPDGSNFTLKIRSTKLEDSAMYFCASSDSPTNYGYTFGSGTRLTVV.